This TCR beta chain was identified in a study of cytomegalovirus exposure and HLA in healthy donors listed by TCRdb under 2017. For the study in its entirety: An earlier analysis of more than 550 of the donors reported 276 Gb of sequence data and 117 million unique TCR beta sequences obtained from about 180 million T cells. An early release that covered 640 HLA-typed donors contained about 290 gigabases of sequencing data and around 80 million unique TCR sequences. Among the roughly 370 genotyped donors, approximately 77% belonged to the genetic ancestry cluster associated with self-reported Caucasian donors. The study aimed to test whether signatures of past pathogen exposure could be identified by cataloging public T cell receptors. The T cell repertoires of 666 subjects were profiled by immunosequencing and related to cytomegalovirus serostatus. Along with the approximately 600-subject first cohort, a separate validation cohort of 120 different subjects was used. To predict cytomegalovirus infection status, the study combined high-throughput TCR immunosequencing, statistical association of individual TCRs with disease status, and machine learning. A later analysis re-examined previously published TCR beta repertoires from about 700 donors and added high-resolution HLA genotyping to investigate patterns of TCR occurrence. Rather than drawing on any new phenotypic data, the later analysis identified candidate immune exposures from TCR beta sequences and the way those sequences occurred across donors. An earlier analysis of approximately 580 of the donors used high-throughput TCR beta sequencing to judge whether each TCR beta V gene segment behaved as functional or pseudogenic. Donor age, sex, ethnicity and CMV serostatus were collected together with the repertoire data. In a later genetic analysis, genome-wide SNP genotypes for 398 of the 666 donors were used, and that subset was treated as a discovery cohort. All discovery cohort repertoires had been generated using a single sequencing platform. Class I and class II HLA loci were covered by the typing at four-digit resolution. The number of typed donors differed by locus: about 620-640 for A, B, C, DRB1 and DQB1; some 500 for DQA1; around 610 for DPA1; and roughly 450 for DPB1. Several DR-DQ haplotypes were handled as single units for association and clustering, since linkage in the cohort was strong. Among about 400 genotyped donors of the cohort, an average of around 250,000 unique TCR beta nucleotide sequences was sequenced per donor, of which 15% to 20% were non-productive.

CDR3 length: 15 amino acids, cysteine to phenylalanine. The read is trimmed to its CDR3 DNA, 45 bases read in frame from base 1. Deletion took 0 bases off V and 8 bases off J, with a span of 11 bases between the germline ends. CDR1 and CDR2, per the germline V gene, are MNHNS and SASEGT. The method was the immunoSEQ multiplex PCR assay. For the multiplex PCR, a mixture combining 60 forward primers for TCR Vbeta segments and 13 reverse primers for TCR Jbeta segments was used. The CDR3 region of rearranged TCR beta genes was amplified from genomic DNA with a multiplex PCR assay. Amplified TCR beta libraries were sequenced as 87-base-pair reads on the Illumina HiSeq System. Concerning the study's data processing: A later analysis tallied roughly 76 million unique TCR beta chains across the 666 repertoires, and around 9.9 million of those chains were shared by two or more donors. Raw reads were error-corrected and collapsed into unique sequences by a nearest-neighbor algorithm in which closely related sequences were merged to remove PCR and sequencing errors. V, D and J gene segments were assigned by aligning CDR3 sequences to IMGT reference sequences. For a sequence to be retained, at least a six-nucleotide match to both a V gene segment and a J gene segment was required. Rearrangements were classified as productive when the CDR3 lacked stop codons and remained in frame with V and J, and all other rearrangements were classified as non-productive. Following IMGT convention, CDR3 was defined as the stretch from the second conserved V-encoded cysteine to the conserved J-encoded phenylalanine. Sequences without an unambiguous match to a single V gene segment were excluded from the earlier analysis of a few hundred of the donors. In an earlier analysis of some 590 of the donors, a V segment was called functional when productive rearrangements were above 56.7%, and segregating when the standard deviation between donors exceeded 5%. A statistical classification framework was built for diagnosing cytomegalovirus status from the catalog of TCR beta chain sequences. In a later analysis, V and J genes were assigned by comparing TCR nucleotide sequences against IMGT/GENE-DB human TR gene sequences. A later analysis assigned CDR3 sequences and most-parsimonious VDJ recombination scenarios with the TCRdist pipeline. In a later analysis, each TCR beta chain was defined by its CDR3 amino acid sequence together with its V-gene family, and reads lacking a unique V-gene family were excluded. A later analysis removed several hundred highly shared, low-generation-probability nucleotide sequences to deal with suspected cross-contamination and a sequencing artifact. For each public chain, a later analysis derived a clonal expansion index from normalized ranks of inferred template counts within each repertoire. Generation probabilities in a later analysis came from a VDJ recombination model fitted to out-of-frame rearrangements, and those results were checked against IGoR. In a later analysis, hypergeometric tests were used to score TCR-TCR, TCR-HLA and TCR-CMV co-occurrence, with a repertoire-size bias correction applied to TCR pairs. To estimate false discovery rates, a later analysis permuted the HLA or CMV assignments 20 times. In a later analysis, co-occurring TCRs were grouped using DBSCAN, with TCRdist sequence similarity added in when clustering inside HLA-allele-positive subsets. For co-occurrence clustering, repertoires with fewer than 30,000 or more than 120,000 public chains were excluded, along with several repertoires with anomalous nucleotide sharing. TCRdb obtained this table from immuneACCESS and retained in-frame rearrangements with V and J assigned. These tables miss some clones; where compared with another copy, unresolved V genes account for less than half of the shortfall, and the remainder is unexplained. V and J calls and clone size follow that table, whereas D and trimming were derived from the DNA. The sample table shows 130,000 to 150,000 clones, and approximately 80% are seen once. The leading ten clones occupy around 2.5% of the sample.

The cohort consisted of some 670 healthy bone marrow donors. At the time of sampling, all cohort members were nominally healthy, though unrecorded immune exposures were likely present. The donor tested CMV seropositive and was one of the 289 seropositive cohort members. A peripheral blood sample was collected from each donor, and TCR beta sequencing was performed on peripheral blood mononuclear cells. The Qiagen DNeasy Blood Extraction Kit was used to extract genomic DNA from the blood cell samples. Study-wide conclusions, independent of this receptor: Presence/absence analyses assumed roughly uniform sequencing depth across donors, an assumption that may not hold. Most TCR sequences were observed very rarely across donors, whereas some public TCRs were present in many individuals. Assigning TCR associations to individual alleles was difficult when HLA alleles, especially DR and DQ, strongly co-occurred. A cluster of highly shared sequence variants was judged likely to represent a technical artifact of the sequencing pipeline. Compared with the 666-donor mean, donors in an Asian-associated ancestry cluster had fewer N-insertions in productive TCRs, according to a later genetic analysis. In a later analysis, TCR association rates were found to vary across HLA loci, with the most associated TCRs seen for DRB1 alleles and the fewest for HLA-C alleles. Most CMV-associated TCR beta chains appeared to be HLA-restricted in a later analysis, and the HLA associations seemed to be driven largely by CMV exposure. The classifier was reported to diagnose cytomegalovirus status with high specificity and sensitivity in both the original and validation cohorts. In this cohort, only TCR beta chains were sequenced, and detectable features were limited by the absence of alpha or paired-chain data. V-gene and J-gene trimming of TCR beta chains was associated with a missense DCLRE1C variant in a later genetic analysis, and the association was replicated in an independent cohort. A further reported finding was that TCR beta sequences accurately predicted the HLA-A and HLA-B alleles for most subjects in the first cohort. A later analysis found that HLA-associated TCR beta chains were more clonally expanded and had lower generation probabilities than equally common non-associated chains. Because some donors lacked HLA typing at each locus, the association tests relied only on the typed subset. According to a later analysis, parvovirus B19, influenza, CMV and Epstein-Barr virus appeared linked to several top co-occurrence clusters. Some IMGT-functional V segments, including TRBV6-2 and TRBV6-3, could not be distinguished by the 87-base-pair reads and were therefore excluded. In the study, some 160 TCR beta chains were listed as associated with cytomegalovirus. In vitro tests confirmed that a few of the cytomegalovirus-associated TCR beta chains recognize cytomegalovirus antigens. Linkage disequilibrium might explain the correlated functional status among segregating V segments, but an unknown experimental factor could not be excluded. The earlier analysis of around 600 of the donors excluded around 17 rarely observed V segments, including chromosome 9 orphons, because counts were too low. A later analysis associated around 16,000 TCR beta sequences with specific HLA alleles at a false discovery rate of 0.05. It was suggested by the authors that the approach could potentially be generalized to other disease states and immunological phenotypes. Broadly in line with IMGT annotations, most TCR beta V segments showed up in productive rearrangements about 87% or about 30% of the time in an earlier analysis of around 600 of the donors. Immune exposure information for the cohort was limited to CMV serostatus.

Concerning this clone itself: Its target antigen remains unknown. No much larger clone exists at a distance of one base, and base qualities are not known.

Specimen: PBMCs. The chain joins TRBV6-1 to TRBJ1-6; the D gene is possibly TRBD1, with 6 bases matching. This receptor was identified in a woman between 18 and 29 years old in good health and CMV-seropositive. The CDR3 reads as follows: CASSEALQGHSPLHF. The DNA sequence reads TGTGCCAGCAGTGAAGCGCTTCAGGGGCATTCACCCCTCCACTTT.